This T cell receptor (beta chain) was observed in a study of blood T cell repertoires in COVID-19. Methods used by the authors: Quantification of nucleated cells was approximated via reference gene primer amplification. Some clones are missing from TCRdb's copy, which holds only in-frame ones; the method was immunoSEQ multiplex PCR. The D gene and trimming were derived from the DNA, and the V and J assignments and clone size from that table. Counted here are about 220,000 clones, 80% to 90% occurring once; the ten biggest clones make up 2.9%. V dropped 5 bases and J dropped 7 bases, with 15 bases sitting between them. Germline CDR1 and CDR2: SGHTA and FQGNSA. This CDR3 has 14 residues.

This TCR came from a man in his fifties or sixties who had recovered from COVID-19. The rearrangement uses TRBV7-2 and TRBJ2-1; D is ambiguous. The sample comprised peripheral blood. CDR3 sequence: CASSPDEVINEQFF. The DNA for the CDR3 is TGTGCCAGCAGCCCAGACGAGGTAATTAATGAGCAGTTCTTC.